This T cell receptor (beta chain) was identified during a study of shared clonotypes between healthy human individuals. Original methodology: Owing to the provision of junction-only sequences devoid of quality scores by immunoSEQ, filtering differed. Using immunoSEQ multiplex PCR, the repertoire was profiled, and TCRdb retains in-frame clones only, with some absent. Clone size and the V and J calls come from that table; the DNA yielded D and trimming. The table has hundreds of thousands of clones, 97% seen once; the top ten hold about 0.06%. CD45RA-negative memory and CD45RA+ naive subsets were split from the CD4+ cells. V was shortened by 3 bases and J by 8 bases, with 19 bases between the two germline ends. This CDR3 is built from 15 residues. The germline CDR1 and CDR2 sequences are MDHEN and SYDVKM.

Sequencing input: naive CD4+ T cells sorted from blood. Subset given: CD45RA+ positively selected. This sequence was found in a woman aged 25 to 39 in good health. This chain connects TRBV28 to TRBJ1-1; D call uncertain. The CDR3 is CASSFERSAFKEAFF. The CDR3 nucleotides read TGTGCCAGCAGTTTTGAGAGATCGGCGTTTAAAGAAGCTTTCTTT.